This paragraph covers one T cell receptor beta chain sequence. Sequenced by immunoSEQ multiplex PCR; TCRdb stores in-frame clones only, minus some. The data contain around 63,000 clones, 90% to 97% of them singletons. This sample was included in a study of cytomegalovirus exposure and HLA in healthy donors. This CDR3 spans 14 amino acids. The V end was cut by 6 bases, the J end by 3 bases, with 11 bases between. The germline V gene encodes CDR1 MDHEN and CDR2 SYDVKM. The sample taken for sequencing was PBMCs. This chain connects TRBV28 to TRBJ1-4, with D perhaps TRBD1 (5 bases). The sequence was collected from a woman under 30 in good health and CMV-seronegative. The CDR3 DNA is TGTGCCAGCAGCCTGGGGGGGGCTAATGAAAAACTGTTTTTT. It is translated as CASSLGGANEKLFF. Full variable domain (rest looked up from reference TRBV28 and TRBJ1-4): DVKVTQSSRYLVKRTGEKVFLECVQDMDHENMFWYRQDPGLGLRLIYFSYDVKMKEKGDIPEGYSVSREKKERFSLILESASTNQTSMYLCASSLGGANEKLFFGSGTQLSVL.